This paragraph covers one T cell receptor (beta chain) sequence. Its specificity is not known. These data are taken from a study of identical twins. The CDR3 totals 15 residues. Losses at the gene ends were 9 bases for V and 0 bases for J; bases not matched to a gene: 6. In germline, CDR1 is KGHSH, CDR2 LQKENI. TCRdb processed the 5' RACE reads anew with MiXCR; each CDR3 protein has one entry. The sample carries 150,000 or so distinct CDR3 sequences, under 4.5% recorded once. Study-wide results and limits: Insertions were reduced in abundant cord blood beta clonotypes but not in memory repertoires.

The chain has TRBV18 and TRBJ2-1; 9 bases line up with TRBD1. Input material: memory T cells sorted from blood. This sequence was found in a man aged 18 to 30 in good health. The CDR3 sequence is CASSGQGHSYNEQFF. CDR3 DNA: TGTGCCAGTTCGGGACAGGGACACTCCTACAATGAGCAGTTCTTC.